Presented here are 18 T cell receptor beta chains from one specimen sequenced in a study of blood T cell repertoires in COVID-19. TCRdb's table, derived via immunoSEQ multiplex PCR, lists solely in-frame clones and lacks some. The sample lists fewer than 150,000 clones, roughly 80% seen once, with 6.2% in the top ten. The specimen sequenced was peripheral blood. The receptors shown here come from a man aged 65 to 85 with acute or convalescent COVID-19.

J is TRBJ2-7 and V is TRBV5-1; 9 bases map to TRBD1. The ends lost 4 bases at V and 1 base at J; junction bases unmatched: 9. The CDR3 contains 16 residues. Germline values: CDR1 SGHRS, CDR2 YFSETQ. CDR3 protein: CASSHTTGTGSYEQYF. CDR3 DNA sequence: TGCGCCAGCAGCCACACCACCGGGACAGGGTCCTACGAGCAGTACTTC.

This chain joins TRBV7-3 and TRBJ1-1; D is unresolved. Trimming removed 3 bases from V and 1 base from J, with 6 bases in between. CDR1 SGHTA and CDR2 FQGTGA come from the germline V gene. This CDR3 region has 13 residues. CDR3 DNA: TGTGCCAGCAGCTTGGTGGCGAACACTGAAGCTTTCTTT. This codes for CASSLVANTEAFF.

This clone was seen more than once but under ten times. V is TRBV5-5 and J is TRBJ2-7; no clear D. CDR3 length: 13 amino acids. Trimming took off 3 bases at V and 4 bases at J, with 11 bases between the two ends. CDR1 and CDR2 from the germline V gene are SGHKS and YYEKEE (reference sequence). The CDR3 spells CASSSPPQYEQYF. The CDR3 DNA sequence: TGTGCCAGCAGCTCACCTCCGCAGTACGAGCAGTACTTC.

V and J are TRBV19 and TRBJ2-3; 8 bases are shared with TRBD1. CDR1 and CDR2 (germline): LNHDA, SQIVND (reference sequence). The CDR3 length is 16 residues. V was pared by 5 bases and J by 0 bases, with 7 bases of the junction left unmatched. The CDR3 is CASSGGQETSTDTQYF. CDR3 nucleotides: TGTGCCAGTAGTGGGGGACAGGAAACTAGCACAGATACGCAGTATTTT.

A single count supports this clone. This chain uses TRBV9 with TRBJ1-2; D ambiguous. V shed 0 bases and J shed 4 bases, with 10 bases lying between them. Germline V CDR1 and CDR2: SGDLS, YYNGEE. The CDR3 totals 14 residues. The CDR3 DNA reads as TGTGCCAGCAGCGTAGCGACAAGCCCCTATGGCTACACCTTC. Its protein product is CASSVATSPYGYTF.

The rearrangement joins TRBV20-1 to TRBJ2-3; 9 bases are a match to TRBD2. The CDR3 extends over 17 amino acids. CDR1 is DFQATT, CDR2 SNEGSKA, per germline (reference sequence). Trimming took 3 bases from V and 1 from J; bases not matched to a gene: 11. CDR3: CSASWASGKSGTDTQYF. CDR3 sequence (DNA): TGCAGTGCTAGTTGGGCTAGCGGGAAATCCGGCACAGATACGCAGTATTTT.

J is TRBJ2-1 and V is TRBV29-1; 7 bases align to TRBD2. The CDR3 totals 14 residues. Trimming removed 7 bases from V and 1 base from J; junction bases left unmatched: 7. The germline gives CDR1 SQVTM, CDR2 ANQGSEA. As DNA, the CDR3 is TGCAGCGCCGAGGGGAGGGCTTCCTACAATGAGCAGTTCTTC. Its translation: CSAEGRASYNEQFF.

The sample holds a few counts of this clone. The chain employs TRBV7-9 and TRBJ2-7, with D perhaps TRBD1 (7 bases). V dropped 9 bases and J dropped 0 bases, with 15 bases sitting between them. The CDR3 consists of 14 residues. Germline values: CDR1 SEHNR, CDR2 FQNEAQ (reference sequence). This CDR3 reads CASRGTASSYEQYF. The CDR3 coding sequence is TGTGCCAGTCGGGGGACAGCCAGCTCCTACGAGCAGTACTTC.

The V call is TRBV10-1, the J call TRBJ2-2, with 9 bases matching TRBD1. The CDR3 is 16 residues long. Per the germline V gene, CDR1 is WNHNN and CDR2 is SYGVQD (reference sequence). Germline trimming cut 5 bases from V and 6 bases from J; bases unmatched to any gene: 10. CDR3 region: CASSKPGQGSPGELFF. CDR3 nucleotides: TGCGCCAGCAGTAAACCGGGACAGGGATCTCCCGGGGAGCTGTTTTTT.

The V and J genes are TRBV9 and TRBJ2-1; possibly TRBD2 for D (6 bases). Germline V gene data show CDR1 as SGDLS and CDR2 as YYNGEE. The germline V and J ends were trimmed by 4 bases and 2 bases, with 13 bases remaining between them. CDR3 length equals 15 residues. The CDR3 protein is CASSPGGGAYNEQFF. The CDR3 nucleotides read TGTGCCAGCAGCCCAGGCGGAGGGGCCTACAATGAGCAGTTCTTC.

V usage is TRBV27 and J usage is TRBJ1-2; D is unclear. This CDR3 region has 14 residues. Germline V gene lookup returns CDR1 MNHEY and CDR2 SMNVEV (reference sequence). V lost 5 bases to trimming and J lost 5 bases, with 15 bases between them. The CDR3 DNA sequence: TGTGCCAGCAGTCCCCGGGAGAATCGTTATGGCTACACCTTC. This codes for CASSPRENRYGYTF.

This clone is a singleton in its sample. The V gene is TRBV20-1, the J gene TRBJ2-7; 7 bases map to TRBD1. CDR1 and CDR2 (germline): DFQATT, SNEGSKA (reference sequence). The CDR3 totals 11 residues. The V gene end was trimmed by 3 bases and the J gene end by 6 bases; junction bases not matched to a gene: 2. The CDR3 loop is CSARQGVEQYF. The CDR3 DNA reads TGCAGTGCTAGGCAGGGGGTCGAGCAGTACTTC.

The genes are TRBV27 and TRBJ1-1, with TRBD1 as a possible D gene (6 bases). V lost 5 bases and J lost 6, with 13 bases in between. The CDR3 consists of 13 residues. Germline V lookup: CDR1 MNHEY, CDR2 SMNVEV (reference sequence). The DNA for the CDR3 is TGTGCCAGCAGTCCTAGGGGGTCAGCTGAAGCTTTCTTT. Its protein is CASSPRGSAEAFF.

The rearrangement links TRBV7-7 to TRBJ2-2, with 15 bases fitting TRBD2. The V gene's germline CDR1 is SSHAT and CDR2 FNYEAQ (reference sequence). J gave up 5 bases and V 5 bases, and 9 bases lay outside the gene matches. This CDR3 spans 18 amino acids. The CDR3 spells CASSPGTSGGPRTGELFF. CDR3 bases: TGTGCCAGCAGCCCCGGGACTAGCGGGGGGCCCCGGACCGGGGAGCTGTTTTTT. Using reference TRBV7-7 and TRBJ2-2 for the parts outside the CDR3, the full variable domain is GAGVSQSPRYKVTKRGQDVTLRCDPISSHATLYWYQQALGQGPEFLTYFNYEAQPDKSGLPSDRFSAERPEGSISTLTIQRTEQRDSAMYRCASSPGTSGGPRTGELFFGEGSRLTVL.

The V gene is TRBV7-6, the J gene TRBJ2-7; tentative D call: TRBD2 (5 bases). The germline CDR1 and CDR2 sequences are SGHVS and FNYEAQ. This CDR3 has 15 amino acids. V was pared by 1 base and J by 2 bases, with 12 bases between. CDR3 in amino acids: CASSLGAGPAYEQYF. CDR3 DNA: TGTGCCAGCAGCTTAGGGGCGGGTCCTGCCTACGAGCAGTACTTC.

The chain combines TRBV18 with TRBJ2-7; maybe TRBD2 (6 bases). Germline CDR1 and CDR2: KGHSH and LQKENI. This CDR3 is 14 amino acids long. V lost 6 bases, J lost 1 base, and 13 bases lay in between. This CDR3 reads CASSNGGESYEQYF. The CDR3 nucleotides are TGTGCCAGCTCCAACGGGGGTGAATCCTACGAGCAGTACTTC.

The chain couples TRBV29-1 to TRBJ2-3; D is possibly TRBD2 (6 bases). The germline V and J ends were trimmed by 7 bases and 0 bases, with 17 bases remaining between them. CDR1 is SQVTM and CDR2 is ANQGSEA in the germline V gene. This CDR3 region has 15 residues. Here the CDR3 reads CSALVVGTSTDTQYF. CDR3 nucleotide sequence: TGCAGCGCCTTGGTGGTGGGGACTAGCACAGATACGCAGTATTTT.

The V call is TRBV28, the J call TRBJ2-7; D remains ambiguous. CDR1 MDHEN and CDR2 SYDVKM come from the germline V gene. This CDR3 has 12 residues. The germline V and J ends were trimmed by 6 bases and 0 bases, with 6 bases remaining between them. This CDR3 is CASSLYSYEQYF. The DNA of the CDR3 is TGTGCCAGCAGCCTCTACTCCTACGAGCAGTACTTC.